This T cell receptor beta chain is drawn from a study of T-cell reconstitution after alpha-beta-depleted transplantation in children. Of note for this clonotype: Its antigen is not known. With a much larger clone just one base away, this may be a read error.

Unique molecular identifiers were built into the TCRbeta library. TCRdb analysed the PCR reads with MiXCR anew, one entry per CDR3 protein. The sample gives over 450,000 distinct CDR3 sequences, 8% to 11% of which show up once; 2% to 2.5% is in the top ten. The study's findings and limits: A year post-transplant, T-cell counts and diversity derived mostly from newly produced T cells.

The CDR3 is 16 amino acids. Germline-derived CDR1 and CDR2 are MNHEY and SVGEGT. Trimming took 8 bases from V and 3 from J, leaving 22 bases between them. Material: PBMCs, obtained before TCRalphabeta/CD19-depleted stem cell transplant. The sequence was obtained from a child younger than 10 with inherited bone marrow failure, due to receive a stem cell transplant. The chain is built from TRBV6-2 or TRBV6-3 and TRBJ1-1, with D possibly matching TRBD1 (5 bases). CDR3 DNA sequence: TGTGCCAGCGCCACTACCCGGGGGATAGGGGACACTGAAGCTTTCTTT. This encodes CASATTRGIGDTEAFF.